This T cell receptor (beta chain) comes out of a study of a mutant IDH1 vaccine in newly diagnosed glioma. Study in general: Vaccines began 4-6 weeks after radiotherapy alone, or with temozolomide cycles.

Profiled with immunoSEQ multiplex PCR; TCRdb holds only in-frame clones, not every one. The sample includes roughly 48,000 clones, roughly nine tenths of them seen just once. Trimming cost V 4 bases and J 5 bases; bases outside gene matches: 6. Germline CDR1 SQVTM, CDR2 ANQGSEA. The CDR3 has 13 amino acids. As to time point: week 11, during vaccination. Alongside topical imiquimod, each dose of vaccine comprised 300 ug of mutant IDH1 20-mer peptide. Details on this clone: Its antigen is not known.

The TCR originated in a man aged 50 to 60 with glioma. Sequencing used PBMCs, obtained from a glioma patient whose treatment included an IDH1 peptide vaccine. The rearrangement joins TRBV29-1 to TRBJ2-5; 8 bases fit TRBD1. The chain's CDR3 is CSVGQGAGETQYF. CDR3 bases: TGCAGCGTTGGGCAGGGGGCTGGGGAGACCCAGTACTTC.